The rows below give T cell receptor beta chains drawn from one sample of a study of CD8 T cells in ankylosing spondylitis. TCRdb fed the 5' RACE reads into MiXCR, producing one record per CDR3 protein. This table has some 270,000 distinct CDR3 sequences, under 20% appearing once. The sample consisted of blood, either unsorted or a sorted T cell fraction (not recorded which). These TCRs come from a male donor with ankylosing spondylitis or in good health (not recorded which). Both conserved end residues are part of each CDR3. The D gene is left open where the match is weak. Clone size is stated in some rows and not others, as once, few, many or a class when expanded.

j_call: TRBJ2-4
clone_size: .
d_call: TRBD1
v_call: TRBV5-1
cdr3_aa: CASSYPQGAEAKNIQYF
cdr3_nt: TGCGCCAGCAGCTACCCCCAGGGGGCAGAGGCCAAAAACATTCAGTACTTC

j_call: TRBJ2-2
clone_size: many
d_call: .
v_call: TRBV29-1
cdr3_aa: CSVEEGANTGELFF
cdr3_nt: TGCAGCGTTGAAGAAGGCGCAAACACCGGGGAGCTGTTTTTT

j_call: TRBJ2-3
clone_size: few
d_call: TRBD1
v_call: TRBV7-9
cdr3_aa: CASSSREGGLRTDTQYF
cdr3_nt: TGTGCCAGCAGCTCTCGGGAAGGGGGCCTTCGCACAGATACGCAGTATTTT

j_call: TRBJ2-1
clone_size: few
d_call: .
v_call: TRBV18
cdr3_aa: CASSPPIEGDEQFF
cdr3_nt: TGTGCCAGCTCACCACCGATTGAGGGGGATGAGCAGTTCTTC

j_call: TRBJ1-2
clone_size: few
d_call: .
v_call: TRBV5-6
cdr3_aa: CASDAGQAYGYTF
cdr3_nt: TGTGCCAGTGACGCAGGGCAAGCCTATGGCTACACCTTC

j_call: TRBJ2-2
clone_size: .
d_call: .
v_call: TRBV20-1
cdr3_aa: CSETSLFRAGELFF
cdr3_nt: TGCAGTGAGACTAGTTTATTTCGGGCCGGGGAGCTGTTTTTT

j_call: TRBJ2-2
clone_size: .
d_call: TRBD1
v_call: TRBV4-3
cdr3_aa: CASSQGTGVAGELFF
cdr3_nt: TGCGCCAGCAGCCAAGGGACAGGGGTAGCGGGGGAGCTGTTTTTT

j_call: TRBJ2-1
clone_size: .
d_call: .
v_call: TRBV5-1
cdr3_aa: CASSPFSRLAFYNEQFF
cdr3_nt: TGCGCCAGCAGCCCTTTTAGCAGGCTAGCGTTTTACAATGAGCAGTTCTTC

j_call: TRBJ2-7
clone_size: few
d_call: .
v_call: TRBV7-9
cdr3_aa: CASSFSKAEQYF
cdr3_nt: TGTGCCAGCAGCTTCTCAAAGGCCGAGCAGTACTTC

j_call: TRBJ2-7
clone_size: few
d_call: TRBD1
v_call: TRBV7-3
cdr3_aa: CASSLVGQGADEQYF
cdr3_nt: TGTGCCAGCAGCTTAGTAGGACAGGGGGCTGACGAGCAGTACTTC

j_call: TRBJ2-7
clone_size: few
d_call: .
v_call: TRBV20-1
cdr3_aa: CSARRGNSYEQYF
cdr3_nt: TGCAGTGCCAGACGAGGCAACTCCTACGAGCAGTACTTC

j_call: TRBJ1-5
clone_size: .
d_call: .
v_call: TRBV7-2
cdr3_aa: CASSLAERVQPQHF
cdr3_nt: TGTGCCAGCAGCTTAGCGGAGAGGGTCCAGCCCCAGCATTTT

j_call: TRBJ2-3
clone_size: .
d_call: .
v_call: TRBV15
cdr3_aa: CATSLQRRTDTQYF
cdr3_nt: TGTGCCACCAGTCTCCAGCGGAGGACAGATACGCAGTATTTT

j_call: TRBJ2-6
clone_size: many
d_call: .
v_call: TRBV9
cdr3_aa: CASSAAEGANVLTF
cdr3_nt: TGTGCCAGCAGCGCTGCAGAGGGGGCCAACGTCCTGACTTTC

j_call: TRBJ2-1
clone_size: .
d_call: .
v_call: TRBV4-3
cdr3_aa: CASSQEAGINEQFF
cdr3_nt: TGCGCCAGCAGCCAAGAAGCGGGCATCAATGAGCAGTTCTTC

j_call: TRBJ2-1
clone_size: few
d_call: TRBD2
v_call: TRBV5-1
cdr3_aa: CASSLAPRLANNEQFF
cdr3_nt: TGCGCCAGCAGCTTGGCCCCGAGACTAGCTAATAATGAGCAGTTCTTC

j_call: TRBJ2-1
clone_size: few
d_call: .
v_call: TRBV5-6
cdr3_aa: CASSLGAGPRNEQFF
cdr3_nt: TGTGCCAGCAGCTTGGGGGCGGGTCCACGGAATGAGCAGTTCTTC

j_call: TRBJ2-1
clone_size: .
d_call: .
v_call: TRBV10-2
cdr3_aa: CASSDLVGQFF
cdr3_nt: TGCGCCAGCAGTGATCTAGTAGGGCAGTTCTTC

j_call: TRBJ2-1
clone_size: .
d_call: .
v_call: TRBV12-3/TRBV12-4
cdr3_aa: CASSSPLGEQFF
cdr3_nt: TGTGCCAGCAGCTCCCCGTTGGGTGAGCAGTTCTTC

j_call: TRBJ1-2
clone_size: .
d_call: .
v_call: TRBV12-5
cdr3_aa: CASGLVGLLGYTF
cdr3_nt: TGTGCTAGTGGTTTGGTAGGGCTCCTCGGCTACACCTTC

j_call: TRBJ2-5
clone_size: many
d_call: .
v_call: TRBV7-9
cdr3_aa: CASSLVSGSQETQYF
cdr3_nt: TGTGCCAGCAGCTTAGTGTCGGGCAGCCAAGAGACCCAGTACTTC

j_call: TRBJ1-1
clone_size: .
d_call: .
v_call: TRBV29-1
cdr3_aa: CSVEVITKTYTEAFF
cdr3_nt: TGCAGCGTTGAAGTGATCACGAAGACTTACACTGAAGCTTTCTTT

j_call: TRBJ2-2
clone_size: .
d_call: TRBD1
v_call: TRBV4-1
cdr3_aa: CASTSGQGTGELFF
cdr3_nt: TGCGCCAGCACCTCGGGACAGGGGACCGGGGAGCTGTTTTTT

j_call: TRBJ1-1
clone_size: .
d_call: .
v_call: TRBV27
cdr3_aa: CASRDPRGTEAFF
cdr3_nt: TGTGCCAGCAGGGACCCGAGGGGCACTGAAGCTTTCTTT

j_call: TRBJ2-1
clone_size: few
d_call: .
v_call: TRBV27
cdr3_aa: CASSFFATGDEQFF
cdr3_nt: TGTGCCAGCAGTTTCTTCGCCACGGGCGATGAGCAGTTCTTC

j_call: TRBJ1-6
clone_size: few
d_call: .
v_call: TRBV18
cdr3_aa: CASSPPLSSYNSPLHF
cdr3_nt: TGTGCCAGCTCACCACCTCTGAGCTCCTATAATTCACCCCTCCACTTT

j_call: TRBJ2-1
clone_size: .
d_call: TRBD2
v_call: TRBV11-2
cdr3_aa: CASPGGRGRNEQFF
cdr3_nt: TGTGCCAGCCCGGGCGGGAGGGGTAGGAATGAGCAGTTCTTC

j_call: TRBJ2-7
clone_size: many
d_call: TRBD1
v_call: TRBV29-1
cdr3_aa: CSARDSSYEQYF
cdr3_nt: TGCAGCGCCAGGGACAGCTCCTACGAGCAGTACTTC

j_call: TRBJ1-5
clone_size: many
d_call: TRBD1
v_call: TRBV6-2/TRBV6-3
cdr3_aa: CASSYTVGQGLSQPQHF
cdr3_nt: TGTGCCAGCAGTTACACGGTGGGACAGGGATTGAGTCAGCCCCAGCATTTT

j_call: TRBJ2-1
clone_size: few
d_call: .
v_call: TRBV12-3/TRBV12-4
cdr3_aa: CASRGSWGNEQFF
cdr3_nt: TGTGCCAGCAGGGGGTCGTGGGGGAATGAGCAGTTCTTC

j_call: TRBJ2-2
clone_size: few
d_call: TRBD2
v_call: TRBV29-1
cdr3_aa: CSVVLSGRNTGELFF
cdr3_nt: TGCAGCGTCGTACTTAGCGGGAGAAACACCGGGGAGCTGTTTTTT

j_call: TRBJ2-7
clone_size: .
d_call: .
v_call: TRBV30
cdr3_aa: CAWSSGISYEQYF
cdr3_nt: TGTGCCTGGAGCTCAGGAATCTCCTACGAGCAGTACTTC

j_call: TRBJ2-1
clone_size: few
d_call: .
v_call: TRBV25-1
cdr3_aa: CASSEYTRPEQFF
cdr3_nt: TGTGCCAGCAGTGAATATACCCGGCCTGAGCAGTTCTTC

j_call: TRBJ2-1
clone_size: once
d_call: .
v_call: TRBV12-3/TRBV12-4
cdr3_aa: CASSFSGIDEQFF
cdr3_nt: TGTGCCAGCAGTTTTTCGGGTATCGATGAGCAGTTCTTC

j_call: TRBJ2-5
clone_size: .
d_call: TRBD1
v_call: TRBV9
cdr3_aa: CASSVASDRGGETQYF
cdr3_nt: TGTGCCAGCAGCGTAGCGTCGGACAGGGGGGGAGAGACCCAGTACTTC

j_call: TRBJ2-1
clone_size: few
d_call: .
v_call: TRBV6-6
cdr3_aa: CASSYLVRDEQFF
cdr3_nt: TGTGCCAGCAGTTATCTAGTTCGAGATGAGCAGTTCTTC

j_call: TRBJ2-1
clone_size: many
d_call: .
v_call: TRBV10-3
cdr3_aa: CAISAGTAYNEQFF
cdr3_nt: TGTGCCATCAGTGCAGGGACGGCCTACAATGAGCAGTTCTTC

j_call: TRBJ1-2
clone_size: few
d_call: TRBD1
v_call: TRBV4-2
cdr3_aa: CASSPDRGDSYGYTF
cdr3_nt: TGTGCCAGCAGCCCGGACAGGGGGGATAGCTATGGCTACACCTTC

j_call: TRBJ2-7
clone_size: many
d_call: .
v_call: TRBV18
cdr3_aa: CASSKRWDTSYEQYF
cdr3_nt: TGTGCCAGCTCTAAACGCTGGGACACCTCCTACGAGCAGTACTTC

j_call: TRBJ1-1
clone_size: .
d_call: .
v_call: TRBV4-1
cdr3_aa: CASSRRQLGNTEAFF
cdr3_nt: TGCGCCAGCAGCCGCAGACAGCTGGGGAACACTGAAGCTTTCTTT

j_call: TRBJ2-3
clone_size: few
d_call: TRBD1
v_call: TRBV27
cdr3_aa: CASSATIIRDRGNTDTQYF
cdr3_nt: TGTGCCAGCAGCGCCACCATCATCCGGGACAGGGGTAACACAGATACGCAGTATTTT

j_call: TRBJ2-1
clone_size: few
d_call: TRBD2
v_call: TRBV11-2
cdr3_aa: CASSSEPGLADNEQFF
cdr3_nt: TGTGCCAGCAGCTCAGAACCGGGACTAGCGGACAATGAGCAGTTCTTC

j_call: TRBJ2-1
clone_size: few
d_call: TRBD2
v_call: TRBV20-1
cdr3_aa: CSARFGRFSYNEQFF
cdr3_nt: TGCAGTGCTAGATTCGGGAGGTTCTCCTACAATGAGCAGTTCTTC

j_call: TRBJ2-7
clone_size: few
d_call: .
v_call: TRBV4-1
cdr3_aa: CASSQPGAYEQYF
cdr3_nt: TGCGCCAGCAGCCAACCCGGGGCATACGAGCAGTACTTC

j_call: TRBJ2-7
clone_size: few
d_call: .
v_call: TRBV4-3
cdr3_aa: CASSQDFPPASITYEQYF
cdr3_nt: TGCGCCAGCAGCCAAGACTTCCCCCCAGCGTCGATCACCTACGAGCAGTACTTC

j_call: TRBJ2-5
clone_size: many
d_call: .
v_call: TRBV29-1
cdr3_aa: CSVDPGIQETQYF
cdr3_nt: TGCAGCGTTGACCCAGGGATCCAAGAGACCCAGTACTTC

j_call: TRBJ1-1
clone_size: .
d_call: .
v_call: TRBV10-2
cdr3_aa: CASLRTRNTEAFF
cdr3_nt: TGCGCCAGTTTAAGAACCAGAAACACTGAAGCTTTCTTT

j_call: TRBJ2-5
clone_size: .
d_call: .
v_call: TRBV10-3
cdr3_aa: CAIREQGGETQYF
cdr3_nt: TGTGCCATCAGGGAGCAGGGAGGTGAGACCCAGTACTTC

j_call: TRBJ2-7
clone_size: .
d_call: TRBD2
v_call: TRBV12-3/TRBV12-4
cdr3_aa: CASSPGTSGVYEQYF
cdr3_nt: TGTGCCAGCAGTCCCGGGACTAGCGGGGTCTACGAGCAGTACTTC

j_call: TRBJ2-7
clone_size: few
d_call: TRBD2
v_call: TRBV27
cdr3_aa: CASSLWGGPYEQYF
cdr3_nt: TGTGCCAGCAGTTTATGGGGGGGACCGTACGAGCAGTACTTC

j_call: TRBJ2-1
clone_size: .
d_call: .
v_call: TRBV12-3/TRBV12-4
cdr3_aa: CASRVLDLPGEQFF
cdr3_nt: TGTGCCAGCAGGGTACTAGATCTCCCGGGTGAGCAGTTCTTC

j_call: TRBJ2-7
clone_size: few
d_call: TRBD2
v_call: TRBV20-1
cdr3_aa: CSARDGITSGSSYEQYF
cdr3_nt: TGCAGTGCTAGAGATGGGATTACTAGCGGGAGCTCCTACGAGCAGTACTTC

j_call: TRBJ2-1
clone_size: few
d_call: .
v_call: TRBV6-1
cdr3_aa: CASSGNGLSSYNEQFF
cdr3_nt: TGTGCCAGCAGTGGAAATGGACTAAGCTCCTACAATGAGCAGTTCTTC

j_call: TRBJ2-3
clone_size: .
d_call: TRBD1
v_call: TRBV9
cdr3_aa: CASSHQMTGATDTQYF
cdr3_nt: TGTGCCAGCAGCCACCAGATGACAGGGGCCACAGATACGCAGTATTTT

j_call: TRBJ2-3
clone_size: many
d_call: .
v_call: TRBV12-3/TRBV12-4
cdr3_aa: CASSLAGAPGDTQYF
cdr3_nt: TGTGCCAGCAGTTTAGCGGGAGCCCCAGGGGATACGCAGTATTTT

j_call: TRBJ2-2
clone_size: few
d_call: TRBD2
v_call: TRBV5-1
cdr3_aa: CASSPALAGATGELFF
cdr3_nt: TGCGCCAGCAGCCCCGCCCTAGCGGGAGCCACCGGGGAGCTGTTTTTT

j_call: TRBJ2-3
clone_size: .
d_call: .
v_call: TRBV4-3
cdr3_aa: CASSQAGAGDTQYF
cdr3_nt: TGCGCCAGCAGCCAAGCTGGGGCAGGAGATACGCAGTATTTT